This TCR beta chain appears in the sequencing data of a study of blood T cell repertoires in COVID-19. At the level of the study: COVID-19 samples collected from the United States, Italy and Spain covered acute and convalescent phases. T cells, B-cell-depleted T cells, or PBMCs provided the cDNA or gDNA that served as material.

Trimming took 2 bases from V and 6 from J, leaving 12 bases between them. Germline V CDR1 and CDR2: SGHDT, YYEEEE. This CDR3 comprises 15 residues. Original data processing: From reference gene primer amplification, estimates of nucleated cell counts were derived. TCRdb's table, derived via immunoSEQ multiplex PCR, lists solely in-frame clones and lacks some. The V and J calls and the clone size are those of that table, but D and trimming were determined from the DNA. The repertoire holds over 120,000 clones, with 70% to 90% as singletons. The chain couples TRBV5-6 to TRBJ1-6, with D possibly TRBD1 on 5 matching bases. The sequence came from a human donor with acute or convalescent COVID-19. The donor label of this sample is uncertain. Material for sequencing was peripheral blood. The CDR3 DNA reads TGTGCCAGCAGCTTTCAAGTAGGGGTTAATTCACCCCTCCACTTT. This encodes CASSFQVGVNSPLHF.